The 12 T cell receptor beta chains below come from one sample, sequenced in a study of identical twins. TCRdb re-called the 5' RACE reads through MiXCR, storing one row per CDR3 protein. Among about 890,000 distinct CDR3 sequences, 9% to 15% were seen once, and the ten largest hold 1.5% to 2%. This sample also belongs to another study, concerning yellow fever vaccine responses in identical twins.

Sequencing used PBMCs. Every receptor here comes from a woman aged 18-29 years in good health.

There are a few counts of this clonotype. This chain joins TRBV27 and TRBJ2-1; D remains ambiguous. Trimming removed 4 bases at V and 9 bases at J, with 10 bases between. This CDR3 spans 12 amino acids. Germline-derived CDR1 and CDR2 are MNHEY and SMNVEV (reference sequence). The CDR3 here is CASSSSPAEQFF. The CDR3 nucleotides read TGTGCCAGCAGTTCTTCCCCGGCTGAGCAGTTCTTC.

This clonotype appeared a few times. The V call is TRBV5-5, the J call TRBJ2-6; no clear D. V was pared by 2 bases and J by 5 bases, with 14 bases between. The CDR3 has 16 residues. In germline, CDR1 is SGHKS, CDR2 YYEKEE (reference sequence). This CDR3 is CASSFGVSRRANVLTF. CDR3 DNA: TGTGCCAGCAGCTTTGGAGTTTCCCGGAGGGCCAACGTCCTGACTTTC.

The chain uses TRBV6-1 and TRBJ2-7; 11 bases line up with TRBD2. Per the germline V gene, CDR1 is MNHNS and CDR2 is SASEGT. V shed 6 bases, J shed 5 bases, and the junction held 12 bases outside the gene matches. The CDR3 spans 16 residues. This CDR3 is CASRPGTSGKADEQYF. CDR3 nucleotides: TGTGCCAGCAGACCCGGGACTAGCGGAAAGGCGGACGAGCAGTACTTC.

This clonotype was observed a few times. The rearrangement joins TRBV4-2 to TRBJ2-2; the D gene is possibly TRBD1 (6 bases). The CDR3 covers 13 residues. Germline V CDR1 and CDR2: LGHNA, YNFKEQ. Trimming removed 2 bases at V and 7 bases at J, with 8 bases between. CDR3 nucleotide sequence: TGTGCCAGCAGCCAACAACAGGGCGGGGAGCTGTTTTTT. Translated: CASSQQQGGELFF.

V and J are TRBV18 and TRBJ2-7; TRBD1 matches 10 bases. V lost 4 bases to trimming and J lost 1 base; unmatched junction nucleotides: 4. The germline V gene encodes CDR1 KGHSH and CDR2 LQKENI. The CDR3 contains 15 residues. This chain's CDR3 is CASSQRDRGSYEQYF. The CDR3 DNA reads as TGTGCCAGCTCACAACGGGACAGGGGTTCCTACGAGCAGTACTTC.

The chain combines TRBV12-3 or TRBV12-4 with TRBJ2-1; tentatively, D is TRBD1 or TRBD2 (5 bases each). This CDR3 contains 14 residues. V lost 6 bases, J lost 5 bases, and 14 bases lay in between. CDR3 DNA: TGTGCCAGCAGGACGGGACCAGATAACAATGAGCAGTTCTTC. It codes for CASRTGPDNNEQFF.

The chain has TRBV5-1 and TRBJ2-5, with 14 bases that match TRBD2. V shed 4 bases and J 2 bases; nucleotides not matched to a gene: 7. This CDR3 contains 17 residues. Germline V gene sequence: CDR1 SGHRS, CDR2 YFSETQ. The CDR3 is CASSAGTSGSTQETQYF. The DNA of the CDR3 is TGCGCCAGCAGCGCCGGGACTAGCGGGAGCACTCAAGAGACCCAGTACTTC.

The rearrangement uses TRBV3-1 and TRBJ2-5; D not resolved. Germline loops: CDR1 LGHDT, CDR2 YNNKEL (reference sequence). There are 17 residues in the CDR3. V shed 0 bases and J shed 1 base, with 15 bases lying between them. The CDR3 coding sequence is TGTGCCAGCAGCCAAGAATCGCAAACGCTTGGCCAAGAGACCCAGTACTTC. Protein sequence: CASSQESQTLGQETQYF.

A few counts support this clonotype. The V and J genes are TRBV20-1 and TRBJ1-2, with a weak D call TRBD1 (5 bases). Germline CDR1 is DFQATT and CDR2 is SNEGSKA (reference sequence). This CDR3 has 10 residues. Trimming removed 5 bases from V and 4 bases from J, with 5 bases in between. The CDR3 nucleotides read TGCAGTGCTGACAGCTATGGCTACACCTTC. Translating gives CSADSYGYTF.

Regarding this clonotype: A read error may explain this, as a much larger clone is one base away. The chain carries TRBV11-2 and TRBJ1-1, with D perhaps TRBD1 (5 bases). Germline loops: CDR1 SGHAT, CDR2 FQNNGV. Trimming pared 5 bases from V and 4 bases from J, leaving 11 bases between. The CDR3 has 13 residues. The CDR3 DNA is TGTGCCAGCAGCCCTGTGGGGGGCACTGAAGCTTTCTTT. It codes for CASSPVGGTEAFF.

V gene TRBV2 combines with J gene TRBJ2-2; D call uncertain. CDR1 and CDR2 (germline): SNHLY, FYNNEI. Trimming shortened V by 6 bases and J by 1 base, and 9 bases separated the two germline ends. The length of the CDR3 is 14 residues. The CDR3 loop reads CASSETQNTGELFF. CDR3 nucleotide sequence: TGTGCCAGCAGCGAGACACAGAACACCGGGGAGCTGTTTTTT.

The gene calls are TRBV28 and TRBJ2-5, with a possible D match to TRBD2 (6 bases). CDR1 is MDHEN and CDR2 is SYDVKM in the germline V gene. The ends were cut back, 6 bases at V and 3 bases at J, with 20 bases in the middle. The CDR3 loop spans 16 amino acids. CDR3 bases: TGTGCCAGCAGCCCACTCTCCGGGACTCAAGAAGAGACCCAGTACTTC. It encodes CASSPLSGTQEETQYF.